The 21 T cell receptor beta chains below all came from one sample that was sequenced in a study of CD8+ T cells in alopecia areata. cDNA prepared by RNA extraction and subsequent reverse transcription served as the template for sequencing. Profiled with immunoSEQ multiplex PCR; TCRdb holds only in-frame clones, not every one. This table has 95,000 to 120,000 clones, 45% to 70% appearing once. The sequenced material came from CD8+ T cells sorted from blood. The origin of the receptors is a human donor in good health.

Regarding this clone: The junction does not match germline at one end; this may be a read error. The chain has TRBV7-7 and TRBJ1-1; 10 nucleotides align to TRBD1. Germline lookup yields CDR1 SSHAT and CDR2 FNYEAQ (reference sequence). The CDR3 length is 15 residues. This CDR3 reads CASSARDRGFTEAFF. CDR3 nucleotides: TGTGCTAGCAGCGCCCGGGACAGGGGTTTCACTGAAGCTTTCTTT.

This sequence joins TRBV11-1 and TRBJ2-7; the D gene is possibly TRBD1 (6 bases). Per germline, CDR1 SGHAT and CDR2 FQDESV (reference sequence). The CDR3 has 15 residues. The ends were cut back, 8 bases at V and 2 bases at J, with 19 bases in the middle. The CDR3 sequence is CASSISAGVTYEQYF. The DNA for the CDR3 is TGTGCCAGCTCCATATCGGCAGGGGTTACCTACGAGCAGTACTTC.

V usage is TRBV13 and J usage is TRBJ2-3; 8 bases align to TRBD2. The CDR3 spans 14 residues. V shed 4 bases, J shed 7 bases, and the junction held 7 bases outside the gene matches. CDR1 and CDR2 (germline): PRHDT, FYEKMQ (reference sequence). This CDR3 reads CASSSSGLGYTQYF. DNA for the CDR3: TGTGCCAGCAGCTCTAGCGGGTTGGGGTATACGCAGTATTTT. The full variable domain, its missing parts supplied by reference TRBV13 and TRBJ2-3, is AAGVIQSPRHLIKEKRETATLKCYPIPRHDTVYWYQQGPGQDPQFLISFYEKMQSDKGSIPDRFSAQQFSDYHSELNMSSLELGDSALYFCASSSSGLGYTQYFGPGTRLTVL.

This clone was counted only a few times. The genes are TRBV29-1 and TRBJ2-7; D may be TRBD1 or TRBD2 (6 bases each). The CDR3 contains 13 residues. Trimming cost V 7 bases and J 5 bases, with 18 bases left between them. The germline CDR1 and CDR2 sequences are SQVTM and ANQGSEA. The CDR3 here is CSAETGTYDEQYF. The CDR3, as DNA: TGCAGCGCCGAAACAGGGACTTACGACGAGCAGTACTTC.

This clone was picked up a small number of times. The CDR3 region has the DNA TGTGCCAGCAGCTTAGTCGGGCAGGGGGCCCCCTACGAGCAGTACTTC. This codes for CASSLVGQGAPYEQYF. V usage is TRBV7-9 and J usage is TRBJ2-7, with TRBD1 identical over 8 bases. Germline V gene data show CDR1 as SEHNR and CDR2 as FQNEAQ (reference sequence). The trim removed 1 base at V and 2 bases at J, leaving 7 bases unmatched. This CDR3 is 16 amino acids long.

Written as DNA, the CDR3 is TGCGCCAGCAGCCAGTGGGACATGCGGAACACTGAAGCTTTCTTT. Translation: CASSQWDMRNTEAFF. V and J are TRBV4-1 and TRBJ1-1, with D maybe TRBD1 (6 bases). Germline CDR1 is MGHRA and CDR2 is YSYEKL. This CDR3 has 15 residues. The ends were cut back, 3 bases at V and 1 base at J, with 12 bases in the middle.

The chain joins TRBV13 to TRBJ1-6, with 9 bases fitting TRBD1. CDR3 length: 14 residues. J lost 10 bases, V lost 5 bases, and 6 bases had no gene match. The V gene's germline CDR1 is PRHDT and CDR2 FYEKMQ (reference sequence). The CDR3 DNA reads TGTGCCAGCAGCACAGGGGGCCGGGGGTCACCCCTCCACTTT. Amino acid sequence: CASSTGGRGSPLHF.

V gene TRBV5-4 combines with J gene TRBJ2-5; 9 bases fit TRBD1. V gave up 3 bases and J gave up 5 bases; unmatched junction bases: 8. CDR1 SGHNT and CDR2 YYREEE come from the germline V gene (reference sequence). The CDR3 length is 15 residues. Here the CDR3 reads CASSSKGQGEETQYF. In DNA form, the CDR3 reads TGTGCCAGCAGCTCCAAGGGACAGGGAGAGGAGACCCAGTACTTC.

The J gene is TRBJ2-3, the V gene TRBV4-3; TRBD1 is a possible D gene (5 bases). This CDR3 contains 18 residues. V was pared by 0 bases and J by 2 bases, with 18 bases between. The V gene's germline CDR1 is LGHNA and CDR2 YSLEER. The CDR3 region has the DNA TGCGCCAGCAGCCAAGACTTGGGGCGGCTCCCGGACACAGATACGCAGTATTTT. Encoded protein: CASSQDLGRLPDTDTQYF.

V and J are TRBV28 and TRBJ1-5, with TRBD1 matching 8 bases. This CDR3 comprises 14 residues. Trimming at V came to 6 bases and at J to 7 bases, leaving 8 bases not matched to a gene. Germline CDR1 MDHEN, CDR2 SYDVKM. The DNA of the CDR3 is TGTGCCAGCAGATTTCGGACAGGGCTGCAGCCCCAGCATTTT. Translating it yields CASRFRTGLQPQHF.

The chain employs TRBV19 and TRBJ2-4; D is unclear. Trimming pared 1 base from V and 0 bases from J, leaving 7 bases between. Germline V lookup: CDR1 LNHDA, CDR2 SQIVND (reference sequence). The CDR3 is 15 residues long. The CDR3 DNA reads as TGTGCCAGTAGTATAGCTCATATAGCCAAAAACATTCAGTACTTC. It encodes CASSIAHIAKNIQYF.

CDR3 DNA: TGTGCCAGCAGCCCACAGGGTGACACCGGGGAGCTGTTTTTT. It yields the protein CASSPQGDTGELFF. The chain links TRBV25-1 to TRBJ2-2, with D possibly being TRBD1 (6 bases). Germline values: CDR1 MGHDK, CDR2 SYGVNS. CDR3 size: 14 residues. V shed 6 bases and J shed 3 bases, with 11 bases lying between them.

This clone was recorded a few times. CDR3 residues: CASSYSGSPYGYTF. In DNA, the CDR3 is TGTGCCAGCAGTTACAGTGGCAGTCCCTATGGCTACACCTTC. V usage is TRBV6-5 and J usage is TRBJ1-2; unclear D gene. The CDR3 loop spans 14 amino acids. V dropped 2 bases and J dropped 4 bases, with 11 bases sitting between them. Per the germline V gene, CDR1 is MNHEY and CDR2 is SVGAGI.

V usage is TRBV28 and J usage is TRBJ2-7; D uncertain. The germline V gene encodes CDR1 MDHEN and CDR2 SYDVKM. The CDR3 covers 11 residues. Trimming shortened V by 4 bases and J by 3 bases, and 4 bases separated the two germline ends. CDR3 sequence: CASSSSYEQYF. CDR3 coding DNA: TGTGCCAGCAGTTCGAGCTACGAGCAGTACTTC.

As concerns this clone: In the same sample, other DNA sequences code for this CDR3. V and J are TRBV7-9 and TRBJ2-5; D uncertain. This CDR3 region has 13 residues. Germline-derived CDR1 and CDR2 are SEHNR and FQNEAQ (reference sequence). The V and J ends lost 0 bases and 2 bases respectively, with 4 bases between them. CDR3 in DNA: TGTGCCAGCAGCTTAGCCTTACAAGAGACCCAGTACTTC. Its protein product is CASSLALQETQYF.

This clone has a handful of counts. The J gene is TRBJ2-5, the V gene TRBV2; a weak D match, TRBD2 (6 bases). Germline V gene sequence: CDR1 SNHLY, CDR2 FYNNEI. V was cut by 8 bases and J by 4 bases, with 20 bases left in between. CDR3 length equals 15 residues. CDR3 sequence: CASRSLGGIGETQYF. CDR3 bases: TGTGCCAGCCGTTCGTTGGGGGGAATTGGAGAGACCCAGTACTTC. The whole variable domain, filled in from reference TRBV2 and TRBJ2-5, reads EPEVTQTPSHQVTQMGQEVILRCVPISNHLYFYWYRQILGQKVEFLVSFYNNEISEKSEIFDDQFSVERPDGSNFTLKIRSTKLEDSAMYFCASRSLGGIGETQYFGPGTRLLVL.

The table lists this clone with a few counts. The CDR3 bases are TGTGCCAGCAGTTTAGGCTCCTACAATGAGCAGTTCTTC. It is translated as CASSLGSYNEQFF. V is TRBV28 and J is TRBJ2-1; the D is unclear. V lost 2 bases, J lost 0 bases, and 2 bases lay in between. The CDR3 is made up of 13 amino acids. Germline V gene data show CDR1 as MDHEN and CDR2 as SYDVKM.

V and J are TRBV9 and TRBJ1-2; possibly TRBD1 for D (6 bases). V lost 2 bases, J lost 6 bases, and 14 bases lay in between. Germline V gene data show CDR1 as SGDLS and CDR2 as YYNGEE. This CDR3 has 14 amino acids. The CDR3 DNA follows: TGTGCCAGCAGCGTGACCGGGCAGGGGAATGGCTACACCTTC. Translation gives CASSVTGQGNGYTF. The full variable domain, with the rest looked up from reference TRBV9 and TRBJ1-2, is DSGVTQTPKHLITATGQRVTLRCSPRSGDLSVYWYQQSLDQGLQFLIQYYNGEERAKGNILERFSAQQFPDLHSELNLSSLELGDSALYFCASSVTGQGNGYTFGSGTRLTVV.

The chain joins TRBV7-6 to TRBJ2-7; D remains ambiguous. With 1 base removed from V and 0 bases from J, the gap between germline ends came to 4 bases. The CDR3 consists of 13 residues. Germline CDR1 and CDR2: SGHVS and FNYEAQ. The CDR3 reads CASSLGRSYEQYF. Written as DNA, the CDR3 is TGTGCCAGCAGCTTAGGACGCTCCTACGAGCAGTACTTC.

This clone was observed at least ten times. The chain is built from TRBV6-4 and TRBJ2-3; weak D call: TRBD2 (5 bases). The CDR3 is 15 amino acids. The V end was cut by 3 bases, the J end by 3 bases, with 13 bases between. Per the germline V gene, CDR1 is MRHNA and CDR2 is SNTAGT. The CDR3 sequence: CASSERGSETDTQYF. CDR3 DNA: TGTGCCAGCAGTGAGCGTGGGAGTGAGACAGATACGCAGTATTTT.

This clone occurred a few times. This sequence joins TRBV7-2 and TRBJ2-3; 7 bases align to TRBD2. Per the germline V gene, CDR1 is SGHTA and CDR2 is FQGNSA. The CDR3 runs to 15 residues. V lost 1 base to trimming and J lost 1 base; unmatched junction nucleotides: 2. The CDR3 reads CASSLDAGGTDTQYF. The DNA of the CDR3 is TGTGCCAGCAGCTTAGACGCGGGGGGCACAGATACGCAGTATTTT.